The 9 T cell receptor beta chains below all came from one sample that was sequenced in a study of graft-versus-host responses after intestinal transplantation. These receptors lack a known antigen. The protocol was immunoSEQ multiplex PCR, while the TCRdb copy is restricted to in-frame clones and leaves out a portion. Among about 36,000 clones, 94% were seen once, and the ten largest hold about 0.23%. The sample in question was unstimulated CD4+ T cells sorted from spleen or lymph node cells, obtained before transplant. Receptor source: a human donor who was the organ donor for an intestinal transplant.

This chain uses TRBV7-9 with TRBJ1-2; no firm D call. The CDR3 covers 14 residues. Trimming shortened V by 1 base and J by 5 bases, and 11 bases separated the two germline ends. Germline V lookup: CDR1 SEHNR, CDR2 FQNEAQ (reference sequence). The CDR3 nucleotides read TGTGCCAGCAGCTTAGTGGCCCTATGGTATGGCTACACCTTC. As protein: CASSLVALWYGYTF.

The chain has TRBV9 and TRBJ2-3, with TRBD2 matching 10 bases. V dropped 4 bases and J dropped 2; count of bases not matched to a gene: 4. Germline V gives CDR1 SGDLS, CDR2 YYNGEE. This CDR3 comprises 15 residues. The CDR3 DNA sequence: TGTGCCAGCAGCTATGGACTAGCGGACACAGATACGCAGTATTTT. As protein: CASSYGLADTDTQYF.

The rearrangement uses TRBV7-2 and TRBJ1-5; D is perhaps TRBD1 (6 bases). Trimming took off 5 bases at V and 1 base at J, with 12 bases between the two ends. The germline V gene encodes CDR1 SGHTA and CDR2 FQGNSA. The CDR3 totals 15 residues. This chain's CDR3 is CASSLLTGSNQPQHF. CDR3 bases: TGTGCCAGCAGCCTTCTTACAGGGAGCAATCAGCCCCAGCATTTT.

The V gene is TRBV2, the J gene TRBJ1-6; D ambiguous. The CDR3 consists of 15 residues. V lost 6 bases and J 7 bases, leaving 16 bases between the germline ends. Germline V gene sequence: CDR1 SNHLY, CDR2 FYNNEI. CDR3 sequence reads: CASSPVVVTNSPLHF. The CDR3 DNA reads TGTGCCAGCAGCCCCGTGGTGGTTACCAATTCACCCCTCCACTTT.

V usage is TRBV5-1 and J usage is TRBJ2-2; 8 positions match TRBD2. V lost 1 base to trimming and J lost 0 bases; unmatched junction nucleotides: 5. The CDR3 length is 17 residues. From germline, CDR1 is SGHRS and CDR2 YFSETQ. The CDR3 sequence: CASSLYLSGANTGELFF. CDR3 nucleotide sequence: TGCGCCAGCAGCTTGTACCTTAGCGGGGCGAACACCGGGGAGCTGTTTTTT.

The chain carries TRBV19 and TRBJ1-2, with TRBD1 identical over 10 bases. Germline-derived CDR1 and CDR2 are LNHDA and SQIVND (reference sequence). J gave up 2 bases and V 5 bases, and 2 bases lay outside the gene matches. The CDR3 totals 14 residues. This CDR3 reads CASSSGQGNYGYTF. CDR3 DNA sequence: TGTGCCAGTAGTTCGGGACAGGGGAACTATGGCTACACCTTC.

CDR3 nucleotides: TGTGCCAGCAGCCTGGAGGGGTATGGCTACACCTTC. It codes for CASSLEGYGYTF. The J gene is TRBJ1-2, the V gene TRBV7-9; TRBD1 is a possible D gene (5 bases). Between the trimmed V and J ends, which lost 5 bases and 5 bases, there was a span of 9 bases. From germline, CDR1 is SEHNR and CDR2 FQNEAQ (reference sequence). This CDR3 spans 12 amino acids.

This clone appeared once. The chain carries TRBV5-4 and TRBJ1-1; D perhaps matches TRBD1 (5 bases). Germline V gene data show CDR1 as SGHNT and CDR2 as YYREEE (reference sequence). The ends were cut back, 2 bases at V and 8 bases at J, with 10 bases in the middle. The CDR3 is made up of 12 amino acids. DNA of the CDR3: TGTGCCAGCAGCTTCGAGGGGATGGAAGCTTTCTTT. It encodes CASSFEGMEAFF. Complete variable domain (other parts from reference TRBV5-4 and TRBJ1-1): ETGVTQSPTHLIKTRGQQVTLRCSSQSGHNTVSWYQQALGQGPQFIFQYYREEENGRGNFPPRFSGLQFPNYSSELNVNALELDDSALYLCASSFEGMEAFFGQGTRLTVV.

The J gene is TRBJ1-2, the V gene TRBV25-1, with 7 bases lining up with TRBD1. With V trimmed by 4 bases and J by 2 bases, 7 bases remained unmatched. CDR3 length: 15 amino acids. Looked up from germline, CDR1 is MGHDK and CDR2 is SYGVNS. The CDR3 DNA reads as TGTGCCAGCAGTGGGAACAGGGGTCACAACTATGGCTACACCTTC. It translates to CASSGNRGHNYGYTF.